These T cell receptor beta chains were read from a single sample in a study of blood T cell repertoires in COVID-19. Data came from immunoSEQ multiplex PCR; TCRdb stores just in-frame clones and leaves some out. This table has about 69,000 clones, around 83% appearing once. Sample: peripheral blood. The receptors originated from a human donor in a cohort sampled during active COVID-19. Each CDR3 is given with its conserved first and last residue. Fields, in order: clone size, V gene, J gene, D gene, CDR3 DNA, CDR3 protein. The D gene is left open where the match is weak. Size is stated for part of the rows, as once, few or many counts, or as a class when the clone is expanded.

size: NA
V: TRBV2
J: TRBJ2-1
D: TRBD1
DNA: TGTGCCAGCAGGGGGGACAGGGGGCCTCAAAATGAGCAGTTCTTC
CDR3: CASRGDRGPQNEQFF

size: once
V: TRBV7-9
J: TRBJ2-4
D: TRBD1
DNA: TGTGCCAGCAGCCCAACAGGGGGCCGGGACATTCAGTACTTC
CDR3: CASSPTGGRDIQYF

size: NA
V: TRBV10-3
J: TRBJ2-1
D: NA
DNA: TGTGCCATCAGCCCCACTGTGGTAAGTGGTGCGGATGAGCAGTTCTTC
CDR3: CAISPTVVSGADEQFF

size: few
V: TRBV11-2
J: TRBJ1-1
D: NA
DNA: TGTGCCAGCAGCTCCGCGGGGAGGTCGCCCGGAGCTTTCTTT
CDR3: CASSSAGRSPGAFF

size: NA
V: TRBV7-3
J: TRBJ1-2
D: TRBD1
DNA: TGTGCCAGCAGCTTAACGGGGACAGGGATGGTTGGCTACACCTTC
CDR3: CASSLTGTGMVGYTF

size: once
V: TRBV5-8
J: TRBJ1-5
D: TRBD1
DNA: TGTGCCAGCAGCTTGAGGACAGGGGGTGCCCAGCATTTT
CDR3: CASSLRTGGAQHF

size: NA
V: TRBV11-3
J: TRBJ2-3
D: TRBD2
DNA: TGTGCCAGCAGCTTAGTAACGGGGGGGGCAGATACGCAGTATTTT
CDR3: CASSLVTGGADTQYF

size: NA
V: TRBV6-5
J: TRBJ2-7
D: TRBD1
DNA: TGTGCCAGCACGGGACAGTCTGCTGTCTACGAGCAGTACTTC
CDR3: CASTGQSAVYEQYF

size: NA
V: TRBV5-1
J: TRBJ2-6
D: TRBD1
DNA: TGCGCCAGCAGCTTGGATGGGACAGTCTTCTCTGGGGCCAACGTCCTGACTTTC
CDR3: CASSLDGTVFSGANVLTF

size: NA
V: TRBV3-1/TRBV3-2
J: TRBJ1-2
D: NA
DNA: TGTGCCAGCAGCCAATCAGGGAACTATGGCTACACCTTC
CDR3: CASSQSGNYGYTF

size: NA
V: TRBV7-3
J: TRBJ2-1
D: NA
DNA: TGTGCCAGCAGCTCGCGGGGTTTGCGGTACAATGAGCAGTTCTTC
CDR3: CASSSRGLRYNEQFF

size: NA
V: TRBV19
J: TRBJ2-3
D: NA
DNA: TGTGCCAGTAGTATGAGATCTAGCACAGATACGCAGTATTTT
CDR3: CASSMRSSTDTQYF

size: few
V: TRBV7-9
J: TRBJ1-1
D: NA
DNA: TGTGCCAGCAGCTTAAATCCAGTTCCCACTGAAGCTTTCTTT
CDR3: CASSLNPVPTEAFF

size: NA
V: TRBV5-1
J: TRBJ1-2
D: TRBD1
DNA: TGCGCCAGCAGCTCGGGACAGGGGGCCTCCTATGGCTACACCTTC
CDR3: CASSSGQGASYGYTF

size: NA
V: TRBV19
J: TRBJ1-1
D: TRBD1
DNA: TGTGCCAGTAGGGACGACAGGGGCCCCGGCACTGAAGCTTTCTTT
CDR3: CASRDDRGPGTEAFF

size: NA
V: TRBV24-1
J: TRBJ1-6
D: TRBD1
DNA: TGTGCCACCAGTGATTCACGACAGGGGGGCAATTCACCCCTCCACTTT
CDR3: CATSDSRQGGNSPLHF

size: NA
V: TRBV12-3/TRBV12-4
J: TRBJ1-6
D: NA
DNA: TGTGCCAGCAGTTTATCCCAAAATTCACCCCTCCACTTT
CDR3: CASSLSQNSPLHF

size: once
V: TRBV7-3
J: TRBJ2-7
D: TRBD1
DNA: TGTGCCAGCAGCTTGGCCGGGACAGGCGTTTCCTACGAGCAGTACTTC
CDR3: CASSLAGTGVSYEQYF

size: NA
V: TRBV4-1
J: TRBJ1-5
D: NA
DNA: TGCGCCAGCAGCCAAGGAGGGGGGGGGCAGCCCCAGCATTTT
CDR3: CASSQGGGGQPQHF

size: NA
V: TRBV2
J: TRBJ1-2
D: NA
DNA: TGTGCCACCCAGGGGCCCTATGGCTACACCTTC
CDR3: CATQGPYGYTF

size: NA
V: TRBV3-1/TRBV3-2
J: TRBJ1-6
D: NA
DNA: TGTGCCAGCAGCCAGGGACACTATAATTCACCCCTCCACTTT
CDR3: CASSQGHYNSPLHF

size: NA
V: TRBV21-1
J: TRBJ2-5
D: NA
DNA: TGTGCCAGCAGCAAAAGCCCTAGCAACGAGACCCAGTACTTC
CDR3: CASSKSPSNETQYF

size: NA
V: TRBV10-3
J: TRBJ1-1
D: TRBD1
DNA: TGTGCCACGGGACAGGGCTTGTCTGAAGCTTTCTTT
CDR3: CATGQGLSEAFF

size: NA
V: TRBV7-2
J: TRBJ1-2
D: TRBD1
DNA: TGTGCCAGCAGAGCAGGGGGCGGCTATGGCTACACCTTC
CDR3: CASRAGGGYGYTF

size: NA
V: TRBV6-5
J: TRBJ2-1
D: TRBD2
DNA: TGTGCCAGCAGTCCTCTAGCGGAGGTCTACAATGAGCAGTTCTTC
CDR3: CASSPLAEVYNEQFF

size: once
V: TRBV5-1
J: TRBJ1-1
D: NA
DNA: TGCGCCAGCAGCTTTCAGGGGCAGGGATCCGAAGCTTTCTTT
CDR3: CASSFQGQGSEAFF

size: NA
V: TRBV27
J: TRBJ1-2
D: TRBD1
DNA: TGTGCCAGCAGTTTAAGGGCGGGACAGGGGGGCAGCTATGGCTACACCTTC
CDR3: CASSLRAGQGGSYGYTF

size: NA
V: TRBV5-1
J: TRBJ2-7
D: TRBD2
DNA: TGCGCCAGCAGCTTGGTGACTAGCGGGGGGGCGCTGTACGAGCAGTACTTC
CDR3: CASSLVTSGGALYEQYF

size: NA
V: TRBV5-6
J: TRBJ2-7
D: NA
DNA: TGTGCCAGCAGCCGGGACTTCTCCTACGAGCAGTACTTC
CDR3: CASSRDFSYEQYF

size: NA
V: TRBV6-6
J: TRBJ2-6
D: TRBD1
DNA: TGTGCCAGCAGTCGGGACGCAGGGGGCGGGTCTACTGGGGCCAACGTCCTGACTTTC
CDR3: CASSRDAGGGSTGANVLTF

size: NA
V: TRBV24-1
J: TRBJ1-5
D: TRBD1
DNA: TGTGCCACCTCGACAGGGCCGTTTCAGCCCCAGCATTTT
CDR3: CATSTGPFQPQHF

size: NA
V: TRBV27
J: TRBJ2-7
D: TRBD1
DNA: TGTGCCAGTCGTAAGGGGACAGCCCCATACGAGCAGTACTTC
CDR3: CASRKGTAPYEQYF

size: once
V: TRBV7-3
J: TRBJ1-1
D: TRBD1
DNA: TGTGCCAGCAGCTTGAGGGGACAGGGCACTGAAGCTTTCTTT
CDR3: CASSLRGQGTEAFF

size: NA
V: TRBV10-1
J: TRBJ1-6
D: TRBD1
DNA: TGCGCCAGCAGTACCCGACAGGGGGCGAGGCTCCACTTT
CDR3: CASSTRQGARLHF

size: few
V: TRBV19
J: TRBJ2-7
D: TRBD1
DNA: TGTGCCAGTAGTACCCCGACAGGGTTGAGGGAGCAGTACTTC
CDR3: CASSTPTGLREQYF

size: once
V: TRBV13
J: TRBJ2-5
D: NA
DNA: TGTGCCAGCAGCGAACGGATGGGGGGAGAGACCCAGTACTTC
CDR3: CASSERMGGETQYF

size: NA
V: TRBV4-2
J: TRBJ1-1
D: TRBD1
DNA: TGTGCCAGCAGCCCTCCAGGGGGGAACACTGAAGCTTTCTTT
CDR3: CASSPPGGNTEAFF